This T cell receptor (beta chain) was captured by sequencing in a study of cytomegalovirus exposure and HLA in healthy donors. Study-level results: Several top significant clusters appeared, in a later analysis, to be linked to common viral pathogens. Another analysis was done later, and it associated 16,951 TCR beta sequences with HLA alleles at 0.05 false discovery rate.

The CDR3 is made up of 15 amino acids. V lost 5 bases and J 8 bases, leaving 19 bases between the germline ends. Germline CDR1 MGHDK, CDR2 SYGVNS. With respect to this clone: Its antigen is not known.

Primers included in the PCR were 60 Vbeta and 13 Jbeta primers. TCRdb's table, derived via immunoSEQ multiplex PCR, lists solely in-frame clones and lacks some. The sample carries about 190,000 clones, around 78% recorded once. The source material was PBMCs. This TCR was recovered from a woman aged 30 to 39 in good health and CMV-seropositive. This rearrangement joins TRBV25-1 to TRBJ2-1; D perhaps matches TRBD1 (6 bases). This chain's CDR3 is CASSSMGARPDEQFF. CDR3 in DNA: TGTGCCAGCAGTTCGATGGGGGCTAGACCGGATGAGCAGTTCTTC.